This TCR beta chain is from a study of post-analysis software for immune sequencing data. Study findings and constraints: Patients used roughly five TRBV segments, including TRBV5-6, TRBV5-1 and TRBV20-1, more often than controls.

Unique molecular identifiers tagged the TCR beta cDNA libraries. TCRdb re-called the PCR reads with MiXCR, one entry per CDR3 protein. The sample gives some 800,000 distinct CDR3 sequences, 35% to 55% of which show up once; roughly 5.2% is in the top ten. To note about this clonotype: Its matching antigen is unknown.

Germline-derived CDR1 and CDR2 are DFQATT and SNEGSKA (reference sequence). Trimming removed 6 bases at V and 1 base at J, with 16 bases between. The CDR3 has 15 amino acids. The clonotype originates from a girl aged 5 to 17 with multiple sclerosis. What was sequenced was blood. The chain combines TRBV20-1 with TRBJ1-5, with D possibly TRBD1 on 6 matching bases. In nucleotides, the CDR3 is TGCAGTGCGCCGGATACAGGGATGAGCAATCAGCCCCAGCATTTT. This translates into CSAPDTGMSNQPQHF.